This T cell receptor (beta chain) was sequenced during a study of regulatory T cells in long-lasting Graves disease. Study overall: Patients with new Graves' disease had used antithyroid drugs below 3 months.

Trimming removed 6 bases from V and 7 bases from J, with 22 bases in between. The CDR3 length is 16 residues. Germline assignment: CDR1 KGHSH and CDR2 LQKENI. To note about this clonotype: A much larger clone lies one base from this, so it may be a read error.

TCR beta libraries were built with iRepertoire HTBI primers and Arm-PCR of CDR3 regions. The authors' processing: Samples revealed fewer than 65 TRBV and approximately 15 TRBJ segments. Via MiXCR, TCRdb re-called the multiplex PCR reads, giving one row per CDR3 protein. TCRdb's processing, not the authors', yielded these V and J calls. The table shows about 500,000 distinct CDR3 sequences, with around 12% occurring only once. Time point here: newly diagnosed GD, antithyroid drugs for less than 3 months. PBMC-extracted RNA yielded the TCR library. This same sample was also taken into another study, of T cells in Graves' hyperthyroidism and ophthalmopathy. This second report adds: A first-round RT-PCR of the TCR CDR3 used the HTBI primer set. For ophthalmopathy, model prediction preceded onset by a median around six months.

The sequenced sample was peripheral blood mononuclear cells (PBMCs), obtained at new diagnosis, from a patient treated with antithyroid drugs. The chain links TRBV18 to TRBJ1-5; possibly TRBD1 for D (6 bases). The source of this sequence is a woman aged 25 to 39 with Graves disease. CDR3 sequence reads: CASSLNPGEGGQPQHF. CDR3 coding DNA: TGTGCCAGCTCCCTTAACCCAGGGGAGGGCGGCCAGCCCCAGCATTTT.